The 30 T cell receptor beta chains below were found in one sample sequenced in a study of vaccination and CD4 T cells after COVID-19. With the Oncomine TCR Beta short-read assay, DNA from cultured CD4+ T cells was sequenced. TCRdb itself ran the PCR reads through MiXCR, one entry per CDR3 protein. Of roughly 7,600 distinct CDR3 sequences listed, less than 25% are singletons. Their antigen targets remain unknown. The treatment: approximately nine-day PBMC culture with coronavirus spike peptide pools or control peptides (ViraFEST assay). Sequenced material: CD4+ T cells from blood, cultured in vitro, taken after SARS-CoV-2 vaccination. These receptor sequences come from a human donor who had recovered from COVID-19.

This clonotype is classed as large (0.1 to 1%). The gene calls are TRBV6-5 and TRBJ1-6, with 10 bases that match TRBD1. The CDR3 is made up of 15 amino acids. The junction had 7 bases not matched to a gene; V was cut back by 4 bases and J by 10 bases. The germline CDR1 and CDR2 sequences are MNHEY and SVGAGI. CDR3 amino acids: CASSSGTGVTSPLHF. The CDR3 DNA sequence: TGTGCCAGCAGTTCCGGGACAGGGGTCACCTCACCCCTCCACTTT.

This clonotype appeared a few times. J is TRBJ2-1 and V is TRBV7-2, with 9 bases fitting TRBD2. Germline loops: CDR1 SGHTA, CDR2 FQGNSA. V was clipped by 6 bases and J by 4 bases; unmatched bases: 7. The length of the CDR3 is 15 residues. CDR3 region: CASRPGTSSYNEQFF. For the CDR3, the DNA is TGTGCCAGCAGACCCGGGACTAGCAGTTACAATGAGCAGTTCTTC. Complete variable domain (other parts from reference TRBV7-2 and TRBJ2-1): GAGVSQSPSNKVTEKGKDVELRCDPISGHTALYWYRQSLGQGLEFLIYFQGNSAPDKSGLPSDRFSAERTGGSVSTLTIQRTQQEDSAVYLCASRPGTSSYNEQFFGPGTRLTVL.

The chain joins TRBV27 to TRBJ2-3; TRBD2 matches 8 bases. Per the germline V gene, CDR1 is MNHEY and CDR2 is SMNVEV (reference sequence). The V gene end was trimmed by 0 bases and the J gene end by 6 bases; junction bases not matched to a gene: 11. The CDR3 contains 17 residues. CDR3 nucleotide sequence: TGTGCCAGCAGTTTATCGCAGCTAGCGGGCTTGAAGGATACGCAGTATTTT. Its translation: CASSLSQLAGLKDTQYF.

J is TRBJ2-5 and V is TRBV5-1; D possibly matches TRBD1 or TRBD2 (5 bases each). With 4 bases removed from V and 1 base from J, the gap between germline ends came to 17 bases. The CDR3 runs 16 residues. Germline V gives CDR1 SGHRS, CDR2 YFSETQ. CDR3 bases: TGCGCCAGCAGCCCGGGGTCGGTGGGGCTCCAAGAGACCCAGTACTTC. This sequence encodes CASSPGSVGLQETQYF.

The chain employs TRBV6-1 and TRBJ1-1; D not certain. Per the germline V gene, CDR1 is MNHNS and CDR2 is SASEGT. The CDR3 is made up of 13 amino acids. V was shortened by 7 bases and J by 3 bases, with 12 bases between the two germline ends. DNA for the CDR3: TGTGCCAGCACTCGGGAAAGGGACACTGAAGCTTTCTTT. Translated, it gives CASTRERDTEAFF.

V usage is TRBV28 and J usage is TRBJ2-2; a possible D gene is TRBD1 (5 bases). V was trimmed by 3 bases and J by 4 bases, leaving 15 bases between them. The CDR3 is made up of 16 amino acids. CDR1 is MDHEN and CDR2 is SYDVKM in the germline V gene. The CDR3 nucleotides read TGTGCCAGCAGTTTCCCGATCTCAAGGGGCACCGGGGAGCTGTTTTTT. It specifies CASSFPISRGTGELFF.

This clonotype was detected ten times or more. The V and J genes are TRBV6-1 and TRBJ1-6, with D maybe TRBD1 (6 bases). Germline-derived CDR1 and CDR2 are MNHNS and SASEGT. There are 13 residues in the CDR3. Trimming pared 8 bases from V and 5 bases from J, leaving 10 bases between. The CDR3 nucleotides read TGTGCCAGCCAGGACAGCCATAATTCACCCCTCCACTTT. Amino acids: CASQDSHNSPLHF.

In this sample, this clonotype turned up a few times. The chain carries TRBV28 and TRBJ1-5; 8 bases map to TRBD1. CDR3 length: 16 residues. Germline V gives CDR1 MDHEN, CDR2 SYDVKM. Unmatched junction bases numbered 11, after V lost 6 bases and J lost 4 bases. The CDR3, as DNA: TGTGCCAGCAGACCCAACCGGGACAGGTCGAATCAGCCCCAGCATTTT. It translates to CASRPNRDRSNQPQHF.

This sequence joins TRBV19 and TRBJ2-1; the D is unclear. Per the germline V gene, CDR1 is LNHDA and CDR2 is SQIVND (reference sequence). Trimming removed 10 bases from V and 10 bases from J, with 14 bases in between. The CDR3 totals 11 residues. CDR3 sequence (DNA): TGTGCCACCTTTTCCACTCGCGAGCAGTTCTTC. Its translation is CATFSTREQFF.

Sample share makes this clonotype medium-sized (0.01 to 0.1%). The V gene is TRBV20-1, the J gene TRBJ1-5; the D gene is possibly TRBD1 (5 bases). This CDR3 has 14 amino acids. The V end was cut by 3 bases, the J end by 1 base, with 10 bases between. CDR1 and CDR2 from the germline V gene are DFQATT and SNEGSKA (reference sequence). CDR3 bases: TGCAGTGCTAGCCACCGGGGGAGCAATCAGCCCCAGCATTTT. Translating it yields CSASHRGSNQPQHF.

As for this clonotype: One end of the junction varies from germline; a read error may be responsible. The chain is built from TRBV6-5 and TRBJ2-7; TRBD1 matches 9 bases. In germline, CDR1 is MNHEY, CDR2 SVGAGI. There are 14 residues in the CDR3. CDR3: CASSSGQGAGEQYF. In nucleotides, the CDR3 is TGTGCCAGCAGTTCGGGACAGGGTGCGGGGGAGCAGTACTTT.

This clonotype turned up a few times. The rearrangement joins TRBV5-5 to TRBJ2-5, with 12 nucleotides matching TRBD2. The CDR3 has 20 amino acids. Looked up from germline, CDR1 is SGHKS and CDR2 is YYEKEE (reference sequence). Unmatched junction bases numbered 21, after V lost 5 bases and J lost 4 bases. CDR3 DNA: TGTGCCAGCAGTCAAAGACTCTCCTACCTAGCGGGAGGGCCAGGAGAGACCCAGTACTTC. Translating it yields CASSQRLSYLAGGPGETQYF.

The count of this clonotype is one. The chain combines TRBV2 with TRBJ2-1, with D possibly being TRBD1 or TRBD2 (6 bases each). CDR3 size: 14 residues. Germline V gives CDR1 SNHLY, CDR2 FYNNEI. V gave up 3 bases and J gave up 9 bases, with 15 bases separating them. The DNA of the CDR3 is TGTGCCAGCAGTGATTTAAAGGGGGAGGCTGAGCAGTTCTTC. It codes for CASSDLKGEAEQFF.

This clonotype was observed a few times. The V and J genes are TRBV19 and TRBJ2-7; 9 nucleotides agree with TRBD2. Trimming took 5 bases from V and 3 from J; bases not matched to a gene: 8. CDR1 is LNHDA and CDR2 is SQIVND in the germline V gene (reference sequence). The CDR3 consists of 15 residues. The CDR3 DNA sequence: TGTGCCAGTAGTCATCCGGGACTAGCTATCTACGAGCAGTACTTC. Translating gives CASSHPGLAIYEQYF.

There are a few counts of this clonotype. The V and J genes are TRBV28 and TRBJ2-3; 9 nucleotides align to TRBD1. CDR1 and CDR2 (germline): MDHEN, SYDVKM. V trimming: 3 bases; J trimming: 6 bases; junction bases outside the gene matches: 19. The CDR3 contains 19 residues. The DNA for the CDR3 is TGTGCCAGCAGTTTTGGAGTCCTAGGACAGGGGAGCGCAGTCGATACGCAGTATTTT. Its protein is CASSFGVLGQGSAVDTQYF.

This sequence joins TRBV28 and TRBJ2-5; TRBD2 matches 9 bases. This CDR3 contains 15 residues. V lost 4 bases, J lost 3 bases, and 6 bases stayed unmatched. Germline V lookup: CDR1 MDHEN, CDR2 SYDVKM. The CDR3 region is CASSWPTSGEETQYF. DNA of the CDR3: TGTGCCAGCAGTTGGCCGACTAGCGGAGAAGAGACCCAGTACTTC.

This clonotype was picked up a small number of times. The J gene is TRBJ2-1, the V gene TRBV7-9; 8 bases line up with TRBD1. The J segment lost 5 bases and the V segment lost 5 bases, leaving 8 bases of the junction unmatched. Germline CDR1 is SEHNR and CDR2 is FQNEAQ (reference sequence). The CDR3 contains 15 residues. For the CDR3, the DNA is TGTGCCAGCAGCCTAAGGACAGGGTTTCACAATGAGCAGTTCTTC. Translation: CASSLRTGFHNEQFF.

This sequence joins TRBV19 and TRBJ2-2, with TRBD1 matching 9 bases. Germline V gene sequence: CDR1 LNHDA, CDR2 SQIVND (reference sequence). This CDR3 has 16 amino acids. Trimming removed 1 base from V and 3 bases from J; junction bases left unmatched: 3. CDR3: CASSIGGTGYTGELFF. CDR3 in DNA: TGTGCCAGTAGTATAGGGGGGACAGGGTACACCGGGGAGCTGTTTTTT.

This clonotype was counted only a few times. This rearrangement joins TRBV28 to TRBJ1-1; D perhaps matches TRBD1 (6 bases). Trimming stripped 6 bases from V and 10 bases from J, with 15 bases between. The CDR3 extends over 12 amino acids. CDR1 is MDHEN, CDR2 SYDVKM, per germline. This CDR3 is CASRTPRGRAFF. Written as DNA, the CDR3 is TGTGCCAGCAGAACCCCCCGGGGGCGAGCTTTCTTT.

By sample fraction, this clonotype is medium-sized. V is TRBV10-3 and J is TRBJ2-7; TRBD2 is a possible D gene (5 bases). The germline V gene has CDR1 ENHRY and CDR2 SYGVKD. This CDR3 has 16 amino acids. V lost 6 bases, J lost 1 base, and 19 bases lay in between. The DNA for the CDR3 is TGTGCCATCAGCCCGCCGAACAGCGGCTCTTCCTACGAGCAGTACTTC. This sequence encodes CAISPPNSGSSYEQYF.

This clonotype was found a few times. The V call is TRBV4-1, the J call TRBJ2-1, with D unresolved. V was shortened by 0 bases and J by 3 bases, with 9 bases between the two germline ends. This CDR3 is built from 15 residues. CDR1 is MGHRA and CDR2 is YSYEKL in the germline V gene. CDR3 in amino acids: CASSQEASSYNEQFF. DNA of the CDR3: TGCGCCAGCAGCCAAGAGGCCAGCAGCTACAATGAGCAGTTCTTC.

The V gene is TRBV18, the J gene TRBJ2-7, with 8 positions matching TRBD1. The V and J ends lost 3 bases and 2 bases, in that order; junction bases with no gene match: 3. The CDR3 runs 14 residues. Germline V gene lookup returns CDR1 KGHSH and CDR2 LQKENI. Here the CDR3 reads CASSPGTGAYEQYF. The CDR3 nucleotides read TGTGCCAGCTCACCTGGGACAGGTGCCTACGAGCAGTACTTC.

CDR3 sequence: CASSEGAGGKETQYF. The CDR3 bases are TGTGCCAGCAGTGAAGGAGCGGGAGGTAAAGAGACCCAGTACTTC. The chain recombines TRBV2 with TRBJ2-5; 9 bases agree with TRBD2. CDR1 and CDR2 (germline): SNHLY, FYNNEI. V dropped 1 base and J dropped 3; count of bases not matched to a gene: 3. This CDR3 contains 15 residues.

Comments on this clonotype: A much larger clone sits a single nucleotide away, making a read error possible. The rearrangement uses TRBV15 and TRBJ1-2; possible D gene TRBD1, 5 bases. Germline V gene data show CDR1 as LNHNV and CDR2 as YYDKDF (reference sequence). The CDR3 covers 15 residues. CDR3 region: CAASRDEGNTEGYTF. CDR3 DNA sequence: TGTGCCGCCAGCAGAGACGAGGGGAATACTGAGGGCTACACCTTC. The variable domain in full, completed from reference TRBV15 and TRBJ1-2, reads DAMVIQNPRYQVTQFGKPVTLSCSQTLNHNVMYWYQQKSSQAPKLLFHYYDKDFNNEADTPDNFQSRRPNTSFCFLDIRSPGLGDTAMYLCAASRDEGNTEGYTFGSGTRLTVV.

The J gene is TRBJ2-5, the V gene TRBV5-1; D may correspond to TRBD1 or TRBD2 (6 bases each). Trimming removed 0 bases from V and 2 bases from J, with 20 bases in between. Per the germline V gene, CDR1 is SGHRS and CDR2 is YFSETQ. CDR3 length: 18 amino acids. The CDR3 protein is CASSLAGGAGPNQETQYF. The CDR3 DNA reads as TGCGCCAGCAGCTTGGCTGGGGGCGCGGGGCCAAATCAAGAGACCCAGTACTTC.

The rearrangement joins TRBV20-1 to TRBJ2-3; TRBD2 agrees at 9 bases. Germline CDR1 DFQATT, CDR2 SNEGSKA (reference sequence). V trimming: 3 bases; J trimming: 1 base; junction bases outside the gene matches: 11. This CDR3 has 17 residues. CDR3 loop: CSASPAGGQFGTDTQYF. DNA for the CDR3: TGCAGTGCTAGCCCTGCGGGGGGGCAGTTCGGCACAGATACGCAGTATTTT.

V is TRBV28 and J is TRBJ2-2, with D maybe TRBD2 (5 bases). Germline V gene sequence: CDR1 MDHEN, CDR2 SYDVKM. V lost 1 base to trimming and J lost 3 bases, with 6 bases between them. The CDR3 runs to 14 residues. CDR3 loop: CASSLSGYTGELFF. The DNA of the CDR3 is TGTGCCAGCAGTTTATCGGGGTACACCGGGGAGCTGTTTTTT.

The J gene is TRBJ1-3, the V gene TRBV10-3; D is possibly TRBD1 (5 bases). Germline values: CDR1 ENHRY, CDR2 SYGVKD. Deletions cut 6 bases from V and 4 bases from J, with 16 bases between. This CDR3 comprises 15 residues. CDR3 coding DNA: TGTGCCATCAGGACCGTGGGGCTCCAAGGAAACACCATATATTTT. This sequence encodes CAIRTVGLQGNTIYF.

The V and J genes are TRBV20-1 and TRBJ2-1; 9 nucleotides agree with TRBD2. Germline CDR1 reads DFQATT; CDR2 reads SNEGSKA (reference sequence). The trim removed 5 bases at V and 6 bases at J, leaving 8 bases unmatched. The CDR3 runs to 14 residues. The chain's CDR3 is CSALSGGDFNEQFF. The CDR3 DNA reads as TGCAGTGCTCTTAGCGGGGGCGATTTCAATGAGCAGTTCTTC.

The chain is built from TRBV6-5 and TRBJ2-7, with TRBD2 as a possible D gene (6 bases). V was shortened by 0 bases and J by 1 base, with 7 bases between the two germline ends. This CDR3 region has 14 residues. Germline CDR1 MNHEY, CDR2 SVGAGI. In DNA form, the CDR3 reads TGTGCCAGCAGTTACTCGGGAGGATCCTACGAGCAGTACTTC. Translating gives CASSYSGGSYEQYF.